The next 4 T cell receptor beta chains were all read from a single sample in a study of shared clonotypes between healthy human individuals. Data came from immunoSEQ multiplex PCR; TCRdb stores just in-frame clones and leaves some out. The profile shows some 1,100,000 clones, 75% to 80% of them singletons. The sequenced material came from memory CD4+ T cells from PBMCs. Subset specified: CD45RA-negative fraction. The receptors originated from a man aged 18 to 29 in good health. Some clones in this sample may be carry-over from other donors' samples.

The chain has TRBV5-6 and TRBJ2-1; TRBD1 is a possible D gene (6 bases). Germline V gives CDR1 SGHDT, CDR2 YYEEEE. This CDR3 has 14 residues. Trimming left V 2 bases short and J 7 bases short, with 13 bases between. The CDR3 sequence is CASSLYRVENEQFF. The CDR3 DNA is TGTGCCAGCAGCTTATACAGGGTTGAGAATGAGCAGTTCTTC. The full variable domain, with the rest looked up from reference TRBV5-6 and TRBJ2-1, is DAGVTQSPTHLIKTRGQQVTLRCSPKSGHDTVSWYQQALGQGPQFIFQYYEEEERQRGNFPDRFSGHQFPNYSSELNVNALLLGDSALYLCASSLYRVENEQFFGPGTRLTVL.

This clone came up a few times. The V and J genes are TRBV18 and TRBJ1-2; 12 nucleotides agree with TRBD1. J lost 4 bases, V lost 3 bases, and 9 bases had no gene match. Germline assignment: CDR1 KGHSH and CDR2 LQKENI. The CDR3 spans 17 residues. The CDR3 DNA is TGTGCCAGCTCACCGGTTGGGACAGGGGGCAATCGCTATGGCTACACCTTC. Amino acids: CASSPVGTGGNRYGYTF.

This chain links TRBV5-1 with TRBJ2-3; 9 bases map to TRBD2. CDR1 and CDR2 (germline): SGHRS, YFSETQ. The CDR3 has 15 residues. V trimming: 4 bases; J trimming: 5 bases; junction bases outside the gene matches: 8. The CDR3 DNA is TGCGCCAGCAGCACGGGACTAGCCCTAGGAGATACGCAGTATTTT. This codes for CASSTGLALGDTQYF.

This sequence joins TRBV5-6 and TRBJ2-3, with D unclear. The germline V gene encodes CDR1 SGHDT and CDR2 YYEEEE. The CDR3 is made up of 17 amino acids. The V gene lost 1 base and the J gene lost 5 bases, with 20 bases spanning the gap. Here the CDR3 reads CASSLRQSHGREDTQYF. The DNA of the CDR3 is TGTGCCAGCAGCTTGCGGCAGAGCCATGGTAGGGAAGATACGCAGTATTTT. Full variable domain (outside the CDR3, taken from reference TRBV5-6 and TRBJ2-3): DAGVTQSPTHLIKTRGQQVTLRCSPKSGHDTVSWYQQALGQGPQFIFQYYEEEERQRGNFPDRFSGHQFPNYSSELNVNALLLGDSALYLCASSLRQSHGREDTQYFGPGTRLTVL.